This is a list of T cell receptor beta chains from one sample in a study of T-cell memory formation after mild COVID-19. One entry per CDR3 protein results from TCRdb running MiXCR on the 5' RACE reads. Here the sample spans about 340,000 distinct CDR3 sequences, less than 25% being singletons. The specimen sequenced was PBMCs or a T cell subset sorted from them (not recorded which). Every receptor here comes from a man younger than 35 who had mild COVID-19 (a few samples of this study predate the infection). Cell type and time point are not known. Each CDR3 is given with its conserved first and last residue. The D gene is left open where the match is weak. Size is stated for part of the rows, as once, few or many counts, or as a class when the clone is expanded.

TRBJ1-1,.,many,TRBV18,CASSPDMNTEAFF,TGTGCCAGCTCACCAGACATGAACACTGAAGCTTTCTTT
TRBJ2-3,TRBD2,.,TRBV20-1,CSAHANSGGVRTDTQYF,TGCAGTGCTCATGCTAATAGCGGGGGGGTTCGCACAGATACGCAGTATTTT
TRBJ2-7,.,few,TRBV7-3,CASSPSGGTASYEQYF,TGTGCCAGCAGCCCATCAGGGGGGACAGCATCCTACGAGCAGTACTTC
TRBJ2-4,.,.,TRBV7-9,CASIGVAKNIQYF,TGTGCCAGCATAGGAGTAGCCAAAAACATTCAGTACTTC
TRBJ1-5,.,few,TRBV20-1,CSARWFGQRPDNQPQHF,TGCAGTGCTAGATGGTTTGGACAACGGCCTGACAATCAGCCCCAGCATTTT
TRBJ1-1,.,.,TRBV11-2,CASTGVGGKNTEAFF,TGTGCCAGCACTGGGGTCGGCGGTAAGAACACTGAAGCTTTCTTT
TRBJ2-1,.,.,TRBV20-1,CSARSWIGRNEQFF,TGCAGTGCTAGATCGTGGATAGGGCGGAATGAGCAGTTCTTC
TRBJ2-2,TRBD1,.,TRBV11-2,CASRRTGTENTGELFF,TGTGCCAGCAGACGTACCGGGACAGAGAACACCGGGGAGCTGTTTTTT
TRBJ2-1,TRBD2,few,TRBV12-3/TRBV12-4,CASSFYGLGNEQFF,TGTGCCAGCAGTTTTTATGGACTAGGGAATGAGCAGTTCTTC
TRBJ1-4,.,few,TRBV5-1,CASSSPPDSAGGEKLFF,TGCGCCAGCAGCTCCCCCCCGGACAGCGCGGGGGGTGAAAAACTGTTTTTT
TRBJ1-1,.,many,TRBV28,CASSLLGTGELAFF,TGTGCCAGCAGTTTATTGGGGACGGGGGAATTAGCTTTCTTT
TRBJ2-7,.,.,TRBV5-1,CASSSALDYEQYF,TGCGCCAGCAGTTCGGCCCTGGACTACGAGCAGTACTTC
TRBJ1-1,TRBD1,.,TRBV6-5,CASTPDRVNTEAFF,TGTGCCAGCACCCCGGACAGGGTGAACACTGAAGCTTTCTTT
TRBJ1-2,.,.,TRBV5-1,CASSSTRTVYGYTF,TGCGCCAGCAGCTCAACCCGGACAGTCTATGGCTACACCTTC
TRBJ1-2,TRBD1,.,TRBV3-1,CASSQGGTGLGYGYTF,TGTGCCAGCAGCCAAGGAGGGACAGGGCTCGGCTATGGCTACACCTTC
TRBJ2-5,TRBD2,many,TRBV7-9,CASSLEAGGQETQYF,TGTGCCAGCAGCTTAGAGGCGGGGGGCCAGGAGACCCAGTACTTC
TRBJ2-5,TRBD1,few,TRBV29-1,CSVDPGGKTQYF,TGCAGCGTTGACCCAGGGGGAAAGACCCAGTACTTC
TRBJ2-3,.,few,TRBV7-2,CASSVDGGTDTQYF,TGTGCCAGCAGCGTGGATGGCGGCACAGATACGCAGTATTTT
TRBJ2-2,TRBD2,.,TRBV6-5,CASIGRGNTGELFF,TGTGCCAGCATAGGGAGGGGGAACACCGGGGAGCTGTTTTTT
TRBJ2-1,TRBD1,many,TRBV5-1,CASSFGQAGEQFF,TGCGCCAGCAGCTTCGGACAGGCTGGTGAGCAGTTCTTC
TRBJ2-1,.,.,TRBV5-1,CASSGGASFDEQFF,TGCGCCAGCAGTGGGGGGGCCAGTTTCGATGAGCAGTTCTTC
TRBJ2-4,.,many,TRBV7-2,CASRQTGDPKNIQYF,TGTGCCAGCAGACAGACGGGAGACCCCAAAAACATTCAGTACTTC
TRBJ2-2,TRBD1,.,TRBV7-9,CASSRTGFDTGELFF,TGTGCCAGCAGCCGGACAGGATTCGACACCGGGGAGCTGTTTTTT
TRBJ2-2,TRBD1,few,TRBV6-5,CASRGRDRGPGELFF,TGTGCCAGCAGGGGCCGGGACAGGGGGCCCGGGGAGCTGTTTTTT
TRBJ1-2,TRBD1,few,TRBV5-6,CASSRPEGQPYGYTF,TGTGCCAGCAGCCGACCAGAGGGACAGCCCTATGGCTACACCTTC
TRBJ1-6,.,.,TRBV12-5,CASGRNGLTIPNSPLHF,TGTGCTAGTGGTCGGAATGGATTGACGATCCCTAATTCACCCCTCCACTTT
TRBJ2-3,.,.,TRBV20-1,CSALTAAPTDTQYF,TGCAGTGCCCTGACAGCTGCGCCAACAGATACGCAGTATTTT
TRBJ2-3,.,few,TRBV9,CASMGGGRTDTQYF,TGTGCCAGCATGGGTGGAGGACGTACAGATACGCAGTATTTT
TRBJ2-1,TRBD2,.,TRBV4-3,CASSGTSGGVSYNEQFF,TGCGCCAGCAGCGGGACTAGCGGGGGCGTCTCCTACAATGAGCAGTTCTTC
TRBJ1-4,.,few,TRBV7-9,CASSRDGLNEKLFF,TGTGCCAGCAGCCGGGACGGGCTTAATGAAAAACTGTTTTTT
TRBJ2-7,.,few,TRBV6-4,CASSDGTGKIYEQYF,TGTGCCAGCAGTGACGGAACAGGGAAAATTTACGAGCAGTACTTC
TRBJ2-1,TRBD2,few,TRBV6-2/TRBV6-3,CASSYSRAGGSNEQFF,TGTGCCAGCAGTTACTCGAGAGCGGGGGGCTCTAATGAGCAGTTCTTC
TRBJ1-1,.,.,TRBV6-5,CASSFYRDTEAFF,TGTGCCAGCAGTTTCTATAGGGACACTGAAGCTTTCTTT
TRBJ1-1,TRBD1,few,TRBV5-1,CASSTTGADTEAFF,TGCGCCAGCAGCACGACAGGGGCGGACACTGAAGCTTTCTTT
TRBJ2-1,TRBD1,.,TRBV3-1,CASTRGQGGNEQFF,TGTGCCAGCACCCGGGGACAGGGAGGGAATGAGCAGTTCTTC
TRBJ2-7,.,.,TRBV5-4,CASSLGDFPSDEQYF,TGTGCCAGCAGCTTAGGAGACTTCCCGTCCGACGAGCAGTACTTC
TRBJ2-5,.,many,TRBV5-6,CASSTPPGNLGAETQYF,TGTGCCAGCAGCACACCGCCAGGGAATCTGGGGGCGGAGACCCAGTACTTC
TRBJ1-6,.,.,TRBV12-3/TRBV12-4,CASSLMIPGRGSPLHF,TGTGCCAGCAGTCTCATGATCCCAGGGAGGGGATCACCCCTCCACTTT
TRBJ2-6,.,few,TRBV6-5,CASSSNDRKWTF,TGTGCCAGCAGTTCCAACGACAGGAAATGGACTTTC
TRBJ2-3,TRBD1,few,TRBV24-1,CATNPGGVGDTQYF,TGTGCCACCAACCCAGGGGGCGTGGGAGATACGCAGTATTTT
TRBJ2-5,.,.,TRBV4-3,CASSQVRQETQYF,TGCGCCAGCAGCCAAGTCAGACAAGAGACCCAGTACTTC
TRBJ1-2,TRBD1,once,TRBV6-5,CASSYGGTEADYGYTF,TGTGCCAGCAGTTACGGAGGGACAGAAGCTGACTATGGCTACACCTTC
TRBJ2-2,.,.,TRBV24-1,CATSDYGTGELFF,TGTGCCACCAGTGATTATGGGACCGGGGAGCTGTTTTTT
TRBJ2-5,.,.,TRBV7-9,CASSLVGKETQYF,TGTGCCAGCAGCTTAGTGGGGAAAGAGACCCAGTACTTC
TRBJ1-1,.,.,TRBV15,CATSGPPYGSSDAFF,TGTGCCACCAGCGGCCCGCCCTATGGGAGCTCGGATGCTTTCTTT
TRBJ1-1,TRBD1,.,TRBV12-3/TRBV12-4,CASRPYRGQAFF,TGTGCCAGCAGACCATACAGGGGCCAAGCTTTCTTT
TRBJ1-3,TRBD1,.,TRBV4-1,CASSQDYPGGGNTIYF,TGCGCCAGCAGCCAAGATTATCCAGGGGGTGGAAACACCATATATTTT
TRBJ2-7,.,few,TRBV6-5,CASSGWDDEQYF,TGTGCCAGCAGTGGGTGGGACGACGAGCAGTACTTC
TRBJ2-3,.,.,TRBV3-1,CASSQDRHTQYF,TGTGCCAGCAGCCAAGATCGACATACGCAGTATTTT
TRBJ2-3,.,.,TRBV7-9,CASSRGPVTDTQYF,TGTGCCAGCAGCCGGGGACCAGTCACAGATACGCAGTATTTT